This T cell receptor (beta chain) was sequenced in a study of identifying expanded T cells in peripheral blood (dated by TCRdb to the late 2010s). Regarding the research as a whole: Technical replicates were generated by sequencing separate aliquots of the same genomic DNA pool, and four replicates were compared pairwise. Overall study outcomes, separate from this receptor: Between technical replicates the binomial model flagged 0.9 to 1.5 differentially abundant clones, whereas over around 2 weeks the binomial model flagged about 15 and over about 4 weeks 19 to 20. Both the number of clones called differentially abundant and the false-positive rate were significantly reduced by the beta-binomial model across all healthy-donor time intervals. It was expected by the authors that biological variance in healthy repertoires might increase further over much longer intervals, such as months to years. For all healthy donors, the variance in clone template counts between two-week samples rose significantly as total template count increased.

The immunoSEQ Assay, which relies on bias-controlled multiplex PCR amplification of genomic DNA, was used to profile TCRbeta CDR3 regions. The source study handled its data this way. To quantify the absolute abundance of each unique TCRbeta CDR3 region, the sequences were collapsed and filtered. Differential abundance was assessed using a binomial (Fisher-equivalent) model and a beta-binomial model in which time-dependent variance fitted from healthy donors was added. Any clone with fewer than 5 combined templates was excluded, and a clone was called differentially abundant if its Benjamini-Hochberg FDR was below 0.01. The form v = (b*log(k)+a)^2 was used to model beta-binomial variance as a function of total template count across the two samples. Not all clones reach the TCRdb copy of this immuneACCESS table, which keeps in-frame sequences only. Checked studies attribute under half of the gap to unresolved V genes and leave the rest unexplained. D and trimming were read from the DNA, whereas the V and J calls and clone size are those reported in that table. A total of fewer than 130,000 clones appear in this sample, around 89% of them only once. Roughly 15% of the sample is in the top ten clones.

The CDR3 spans 13 residues, from the cysteine through the phenylalanine. Only the CDR3 region is kept as DNA, spanning 39 bases read in frame from base 1. Trimming removed 0 bases from V and 3 bases from J, leaving 6 bases between the germline ends. As encoded in the germline V gene (reference sequence), CDR1 is LNHNV while CDR2 is YYDKDF. Notes on this clone: The clone's antigen remains unknown. No base-level quality is on record; no much larger clone is a single base apart.

No immune events such as infections were documented for the healthy donors during the collection period. To calibrate time-dependent variance in a beta-binomial model of T-cell clone differential abundance, blood repertoires from healthy donors were used as a training cohort. The training cohort included 10 or so healthy donors, of whom 3 were female and 7 were male. Donor ages ranged from 29 to 64 years, with an average of around 45 years. Obtained from a commercial supplier, whole blood was collected from each healthy donor at three time points set two to three weeks apart. Genomic DNA was extracted from unsorted whole blood for immunosequencing.

The sequence was obtained from a person aged 18 to 70 in good health. Sequenced: blood. This sequence uses TRBV15 and TRBJ2-7, with the D segment identity uncertain. The CDR3 corresponds to CATSRDHYYEQYF. The DNA is as follows: TGTGCCACCAGCAGAGATCACTACTACGAGCAGTACTTC.